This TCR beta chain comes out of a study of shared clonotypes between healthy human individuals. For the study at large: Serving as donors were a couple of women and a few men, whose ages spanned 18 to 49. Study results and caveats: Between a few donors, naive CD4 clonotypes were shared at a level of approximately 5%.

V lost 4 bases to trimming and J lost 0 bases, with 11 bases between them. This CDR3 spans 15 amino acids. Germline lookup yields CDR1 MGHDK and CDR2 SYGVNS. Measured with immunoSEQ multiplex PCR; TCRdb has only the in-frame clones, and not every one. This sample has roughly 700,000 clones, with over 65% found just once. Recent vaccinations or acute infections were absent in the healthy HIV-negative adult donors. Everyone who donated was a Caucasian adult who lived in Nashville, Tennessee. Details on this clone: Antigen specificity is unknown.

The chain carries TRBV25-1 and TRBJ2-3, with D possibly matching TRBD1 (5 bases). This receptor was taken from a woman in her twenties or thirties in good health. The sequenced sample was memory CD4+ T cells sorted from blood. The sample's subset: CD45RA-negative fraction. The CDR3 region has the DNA TGTGCCAGCAGTGGGGGCAGGATTAGCACAGATACGCAGTATTTT. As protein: CASSGGRISTDTQYF.